This T cell receptor beta chain originates from a study of T cell changes during pregnancy in multiple sclerosis. The assay was immunoSEQ multiplex PCR, and TCRdb's table has in-frame clones only and misses some. This table has over 50,000 clones, 92% appearing once. The input for sequencing was CD4+ T cells from peripheral blood mononuclear cells, taken after pregnancy. The receptor comes from a female donor with multiple sclerosis, enrolled in a pregnancy study.

CDR3 sequence (DNA): TGTGCCAGCAGCTTGGGCGGGAGGGCCGGTTACGAGCAGTACTTC. Its protein product is CASSLGGRAGYEQYF. The chain uses TRBV5-4 and TRBJ2-7, with 9 bases fitting TRBD2. Germline CDR1 is SGHNT and CDR2 is YYREEE (reference sequence). The CDR3 has 15 amino acids. The ends lost 0 bases at V and 4 bases at J; junction bases unmatched: 5. The full variable domain, with the rest looked up from reference TRBV5-4 and TRBJ2-7, is ETGVTQSPTHLIKTRGQQVTLRCSSQSGHNTVSWYQQALGQGPQFIFQYYREEENGRGNFPPRFSGLQFPNYSSELNVNALELDDSALYLCASSLGGRAGYEQYFGPGTRLTVT.